What follows describes a single TCR beta chain. Its specificity is not known. These data come from a study of cytomegalovirus exposure and HLA in healthy donors. Study results and limitations: Among the sequence variants, a highly shared cluster was likely an artifact of sequencing.

Germline lookup yields CDR1 MNHEY and CDR2 SMNVEV (reference sequence). With 3 bases removed from V and 7 bases from J, the gap between germline ends came to 9 bases. The CDR3 covers 13 residues. The PCR made use of 60 Vbeta and 13 Jbeta primers. Using immunoSEQ multiplex PCR, the repertoire was profiled, and TCRdb retains in-frame clones only, with some absent. Of a few hundred thousand clones in the sample, around 83% were seen once. The sample comprised PBMCs. The chain employs TRBV27 and TRBJ2-2; D is perhaps TRBD2 (6 bases). This receptor was obtained from a woman between 45 and 60 years old in good health and CMV-seropositive. In nucleotides, the CDR3 is TGTGCCAGCAGTTTCCGGGGGTTCGGGGAGCTGTTTTTT. It translates to CASSFRGFGELFF.